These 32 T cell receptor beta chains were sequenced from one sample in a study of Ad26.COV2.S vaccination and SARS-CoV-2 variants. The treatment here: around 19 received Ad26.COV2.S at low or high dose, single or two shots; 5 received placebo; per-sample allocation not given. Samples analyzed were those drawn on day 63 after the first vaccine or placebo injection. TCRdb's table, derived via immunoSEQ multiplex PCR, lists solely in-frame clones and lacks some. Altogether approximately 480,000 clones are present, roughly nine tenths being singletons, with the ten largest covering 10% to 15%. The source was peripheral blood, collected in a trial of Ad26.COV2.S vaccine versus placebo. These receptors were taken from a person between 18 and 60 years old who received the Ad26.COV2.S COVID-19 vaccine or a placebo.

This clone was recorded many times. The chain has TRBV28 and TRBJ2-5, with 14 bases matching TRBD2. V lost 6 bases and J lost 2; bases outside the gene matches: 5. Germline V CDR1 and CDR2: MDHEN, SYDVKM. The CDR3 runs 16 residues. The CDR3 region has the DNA TGTGCCAGCAGAACCGGGACTAGCGGGAGACAAGAGACCCAGTACTTC. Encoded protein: CASRTGTSGRQETQYF.

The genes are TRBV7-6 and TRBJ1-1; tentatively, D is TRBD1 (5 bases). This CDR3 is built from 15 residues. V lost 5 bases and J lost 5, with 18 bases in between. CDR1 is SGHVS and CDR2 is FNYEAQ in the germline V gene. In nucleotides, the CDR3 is TGTGCCAGCAGCCTCCAGTCAGGGTGGGGAACTGAAGCTTTCTTT. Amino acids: CASSLQSGWGTEAFF.

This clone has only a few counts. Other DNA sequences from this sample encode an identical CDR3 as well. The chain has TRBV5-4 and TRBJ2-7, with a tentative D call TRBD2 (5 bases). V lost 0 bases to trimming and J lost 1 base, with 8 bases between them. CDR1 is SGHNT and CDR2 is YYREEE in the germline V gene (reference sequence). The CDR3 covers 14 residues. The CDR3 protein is CASSLVGGSYEQYF. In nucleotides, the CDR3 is TGTGCCAGCAGCTTGGTCGGAGGATCCTACGAGCAGTACTTC.

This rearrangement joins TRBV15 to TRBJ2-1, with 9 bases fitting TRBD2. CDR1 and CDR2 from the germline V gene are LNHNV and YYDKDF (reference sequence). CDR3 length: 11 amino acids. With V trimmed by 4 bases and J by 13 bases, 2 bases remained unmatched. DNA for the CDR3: TGTGCCACCAGCACTAGCGGGAACCAGTTCTTC. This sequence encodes CATSTSGNQFF.

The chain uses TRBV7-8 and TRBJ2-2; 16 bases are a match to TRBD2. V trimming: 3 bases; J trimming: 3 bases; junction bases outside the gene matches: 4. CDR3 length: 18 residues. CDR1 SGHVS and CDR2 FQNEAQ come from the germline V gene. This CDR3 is CASSFLGTSGRDTGELFF. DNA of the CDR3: TGTGCCAGCAGCTTCTTAGGGACTAGCGGGAGGGACACCGGGGAGCTGTTTTTT.

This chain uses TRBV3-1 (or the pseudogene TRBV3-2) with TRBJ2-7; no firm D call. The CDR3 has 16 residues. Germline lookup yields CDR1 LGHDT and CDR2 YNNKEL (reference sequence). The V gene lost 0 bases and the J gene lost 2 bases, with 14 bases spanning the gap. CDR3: CASSQDRTPSPYEQYF. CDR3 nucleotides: TGTGCCAGCAGCCAAGATCGTACACCGTCACCCTACGAGCAGTACTTC.

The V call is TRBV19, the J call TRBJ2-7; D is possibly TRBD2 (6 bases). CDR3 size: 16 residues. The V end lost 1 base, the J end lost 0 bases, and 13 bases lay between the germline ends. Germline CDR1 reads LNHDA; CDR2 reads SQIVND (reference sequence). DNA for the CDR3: TGTGCCAGTAGTATAGGTGAGCCCGGGAGCTCCTACGAGCAGTACTTC. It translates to CASSIGEPGSSYEQYF.

For the CDR3, the DNA is TGTGCCAGCAGCTTTGACGGGCCCTACGAGCAGTACTTC. This sequence encodes CASSFDGPYEQYF. The chain couples TRBV11-2 to TRBJ2-7; D gene ambiguous. This CDR3 has 13 amino acids. Germline CDR1 is SGHAT and CDR2 is FQNNGV. V lost 3 bases and J 2 bases, leaving 8 bases between the germline ends.

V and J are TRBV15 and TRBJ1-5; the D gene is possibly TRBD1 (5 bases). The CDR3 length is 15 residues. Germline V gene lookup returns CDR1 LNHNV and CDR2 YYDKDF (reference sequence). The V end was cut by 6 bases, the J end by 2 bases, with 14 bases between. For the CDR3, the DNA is TGTGCCACCAGTCCCTCCGGGGCACGCAATCAGCCCCAGCATTTT. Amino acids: CATSPSGARNQPQHF.

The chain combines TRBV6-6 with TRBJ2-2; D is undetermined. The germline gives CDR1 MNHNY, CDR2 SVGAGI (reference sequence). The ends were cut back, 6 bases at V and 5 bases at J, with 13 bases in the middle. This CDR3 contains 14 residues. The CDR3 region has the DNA TGTGCCAGCAGCCCACATCCGGTAACCGGGGAGCTGTTTTTT. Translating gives CASSPHPVTGELFF.

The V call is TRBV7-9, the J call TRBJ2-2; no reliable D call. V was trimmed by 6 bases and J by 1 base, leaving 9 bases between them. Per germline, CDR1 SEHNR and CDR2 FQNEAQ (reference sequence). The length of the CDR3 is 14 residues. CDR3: CASSPPLNTGELFF. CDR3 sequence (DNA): TGTGCCAGCAGTCCCCCCCTGAACACCGGGGAGCTGTTTTTT.

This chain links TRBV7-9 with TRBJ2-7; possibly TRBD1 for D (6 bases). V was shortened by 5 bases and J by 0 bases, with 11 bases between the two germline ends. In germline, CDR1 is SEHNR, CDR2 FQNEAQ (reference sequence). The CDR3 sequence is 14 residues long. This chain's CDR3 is CASSQLTGSYEQYF. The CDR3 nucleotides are TGTGCCAGCAGCCAACTGACAGGCTCCTACGAGCAGTACTTC. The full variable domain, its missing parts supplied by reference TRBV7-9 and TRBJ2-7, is DTGVSQNPRHKITKRGQNVTFRCDPISEHNRLYWYRQTLGQGPEFLTYFQNEAQLEKSRLLSDRFSAERPKGSFSTLEIQRTEQGDSAMYLCASSQLTGSYEQYFGPGTRLTVT.

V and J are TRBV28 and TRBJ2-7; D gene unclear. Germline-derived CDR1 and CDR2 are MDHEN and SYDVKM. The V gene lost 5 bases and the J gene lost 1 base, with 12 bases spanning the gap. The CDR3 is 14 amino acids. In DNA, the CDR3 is TGTGCCAGCAGTAAAGGTCTTGCTTCCTACGAGCAGTACTTC. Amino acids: CASSKGLASYEQYF.

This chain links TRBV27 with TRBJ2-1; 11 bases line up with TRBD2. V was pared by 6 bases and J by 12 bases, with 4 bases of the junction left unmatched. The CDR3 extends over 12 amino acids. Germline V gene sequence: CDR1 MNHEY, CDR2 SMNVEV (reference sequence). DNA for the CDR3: TGTGCCAGCAGCTTCACTAGCGGGAGGCAGTTCTTC. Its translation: CASSFTSGRQFF.

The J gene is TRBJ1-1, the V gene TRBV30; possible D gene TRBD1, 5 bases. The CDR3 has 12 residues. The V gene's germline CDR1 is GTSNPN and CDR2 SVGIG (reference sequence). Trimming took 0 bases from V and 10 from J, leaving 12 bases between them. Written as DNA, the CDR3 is TGTGCCTGGAGTGTACTTGTGACAGCAGCTTTCTTT. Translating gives CAWSVLVTAAFF.

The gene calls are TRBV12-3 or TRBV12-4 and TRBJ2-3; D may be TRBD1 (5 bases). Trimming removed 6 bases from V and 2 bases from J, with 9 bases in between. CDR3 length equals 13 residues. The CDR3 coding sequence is TGTGCCAGCAGGGGCAGGGCCACAGATACGCAGTATTTT. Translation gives CASRGRATDTQYF.

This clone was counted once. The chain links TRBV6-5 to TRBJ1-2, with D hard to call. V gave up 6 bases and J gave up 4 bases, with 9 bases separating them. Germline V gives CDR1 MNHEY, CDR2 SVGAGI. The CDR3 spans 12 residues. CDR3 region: CASSRDSYGYTF. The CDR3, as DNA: TGTGCCAGCAGCCGAGACTCCTATGGCTACACCTTC.

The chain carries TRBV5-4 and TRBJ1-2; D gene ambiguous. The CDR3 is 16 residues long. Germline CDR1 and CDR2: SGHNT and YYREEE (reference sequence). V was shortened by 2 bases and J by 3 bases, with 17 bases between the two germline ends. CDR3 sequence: CASSFARVGADYGYTF. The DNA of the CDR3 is TGTGCCAGCAGCTTCGCCCGAGTTGGAGCGGACTATGGCTACACCTTC.

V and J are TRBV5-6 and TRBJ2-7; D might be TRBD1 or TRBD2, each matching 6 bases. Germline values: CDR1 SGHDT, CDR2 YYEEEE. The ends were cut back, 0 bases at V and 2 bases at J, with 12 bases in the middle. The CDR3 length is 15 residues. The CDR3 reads CASSLETGRTYEQYF. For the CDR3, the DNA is TGTGCCAGCAGCTTGGAAACAGGGAGGACCTACGAGCAGTACTTC.

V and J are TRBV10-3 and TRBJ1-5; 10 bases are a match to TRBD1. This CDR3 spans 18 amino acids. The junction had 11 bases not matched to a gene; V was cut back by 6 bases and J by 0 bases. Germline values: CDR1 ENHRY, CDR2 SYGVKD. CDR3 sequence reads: CAISAGTGDRSSNQPQHF. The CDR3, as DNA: TGTGCCATCAGCGCCGGGACAGGGGACAGGAGTAGCAATCAGCCCCAGCATTTT.

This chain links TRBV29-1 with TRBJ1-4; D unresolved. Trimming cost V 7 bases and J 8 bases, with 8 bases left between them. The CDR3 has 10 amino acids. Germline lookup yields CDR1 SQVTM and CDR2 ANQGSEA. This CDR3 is CSAGSEKLFF. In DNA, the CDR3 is TGCAGCGCTGGGTCGGAAAAACTGTTTTTT.

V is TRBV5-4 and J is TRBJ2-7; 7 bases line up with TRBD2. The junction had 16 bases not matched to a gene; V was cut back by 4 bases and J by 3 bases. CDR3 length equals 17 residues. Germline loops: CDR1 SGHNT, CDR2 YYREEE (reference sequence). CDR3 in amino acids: CASSRFGTTGDHYEQYF. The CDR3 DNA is TGTGCCAGCAGCCGCTTCGGGACTACCGGTGATCACTACGAGCAGTACTTC.

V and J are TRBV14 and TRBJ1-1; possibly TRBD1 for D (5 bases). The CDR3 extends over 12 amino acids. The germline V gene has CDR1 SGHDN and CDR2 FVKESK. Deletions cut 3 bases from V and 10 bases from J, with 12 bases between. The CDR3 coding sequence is TGTGCCAGCAGCCACCCCAGGGCGGGAGCTTTCTTT. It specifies CASSHPRAGAFF.

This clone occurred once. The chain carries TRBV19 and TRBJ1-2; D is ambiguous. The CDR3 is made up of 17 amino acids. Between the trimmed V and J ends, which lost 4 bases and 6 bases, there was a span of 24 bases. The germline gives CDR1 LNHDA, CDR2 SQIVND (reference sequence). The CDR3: CASSNRPSGLGAHGYTF. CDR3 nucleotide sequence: TGTGCCAGTAGTAACCGACCCAGCGGGTTAGGAGCCCATGGCTACACCTTC.

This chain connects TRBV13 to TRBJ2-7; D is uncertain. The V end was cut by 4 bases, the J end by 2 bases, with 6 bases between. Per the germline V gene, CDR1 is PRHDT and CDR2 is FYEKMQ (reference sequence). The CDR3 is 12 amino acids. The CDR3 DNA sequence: TGTGCCAGCAGCTCGTCCCCCTACGAGCAGTACTTC. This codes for CASSSSPYEQYF.

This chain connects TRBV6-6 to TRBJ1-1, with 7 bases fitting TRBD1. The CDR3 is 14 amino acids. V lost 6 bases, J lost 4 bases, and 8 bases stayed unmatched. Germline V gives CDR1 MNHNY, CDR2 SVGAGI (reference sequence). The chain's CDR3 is CASSPGQFATEAFF. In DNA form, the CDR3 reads TGTGCCAGCAGCCCGGGACAGTTCGCCACTGAAGCTTTCTTT.

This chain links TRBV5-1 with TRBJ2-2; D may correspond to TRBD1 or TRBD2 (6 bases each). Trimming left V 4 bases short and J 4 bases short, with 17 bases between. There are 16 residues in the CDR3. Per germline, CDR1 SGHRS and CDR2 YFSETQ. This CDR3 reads CASSRPEQGGTGELFF. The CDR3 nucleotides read TGCGCCAGCAGCCGTCCTGAACAGGGAGGCACCGGGGAGCTGTTTTTT.

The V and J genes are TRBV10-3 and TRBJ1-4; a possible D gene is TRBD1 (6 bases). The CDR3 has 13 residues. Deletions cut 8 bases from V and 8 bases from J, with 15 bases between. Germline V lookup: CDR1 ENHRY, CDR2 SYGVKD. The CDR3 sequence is CAIGGGVEEKLFF. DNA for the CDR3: TGTGCCATCGGGGGCGGGGTTGAGGAAAAACTGTTTTTT.

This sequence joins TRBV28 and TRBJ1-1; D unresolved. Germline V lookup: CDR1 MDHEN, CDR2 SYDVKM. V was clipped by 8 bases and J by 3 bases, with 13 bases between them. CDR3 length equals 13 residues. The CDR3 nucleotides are TGTGCCAGCGCGTCGTGGAGCGACACTGAAGCTTTCTTT. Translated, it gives CASASWSDTEAFF.

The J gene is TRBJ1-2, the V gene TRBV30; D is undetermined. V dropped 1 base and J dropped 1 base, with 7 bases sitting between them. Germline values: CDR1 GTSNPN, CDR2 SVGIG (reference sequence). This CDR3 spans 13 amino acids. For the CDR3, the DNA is TGTGCCTGGAGTGAGAGTCTTAACTATGGCTACACCTTC. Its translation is CAWSESLNYGYTF.

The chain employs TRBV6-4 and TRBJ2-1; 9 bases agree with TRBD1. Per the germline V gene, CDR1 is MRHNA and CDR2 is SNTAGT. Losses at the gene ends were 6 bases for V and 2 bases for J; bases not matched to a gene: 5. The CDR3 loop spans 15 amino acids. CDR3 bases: TGTGCCAGCAGAAACGACAGGGGGGCCTACAATGAGCAGTTCTTC. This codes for CASRNDRGAYNEQFF.

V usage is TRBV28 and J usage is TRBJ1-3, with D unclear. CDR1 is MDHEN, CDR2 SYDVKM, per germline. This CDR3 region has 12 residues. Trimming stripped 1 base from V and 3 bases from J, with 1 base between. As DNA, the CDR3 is TGTGCCAGCAGTTTATATGGAAACACCATATATTTT. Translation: CASSLYGNTIYF.